The TCR beta chain under discussion was sequenced for a study of cytomegalovirus exposure and HLA in healthy donors. Across the study: Earlier, approximately 180 million T cells were analyzed, and about 120 million unique TCR beta sequences were found among them.

Study results and limitations: The investigators catalogued 150 to 200 TCR beta chains as cytomegalovirus-associated. Later on, analysis showed that most CMV-associated TCR beta chains appeared to be HLA-restricted. In a later analysis, at a false discovery rate of 0.05, about 15,000 TCR beta sequences were associated with HLA alleles.

V gave up 6 bases and J gave up 9 bases, with 12 bases separating them. This CDR3 has 11 residues. Germline V gene data show CDR1 as DFQATT and CDR2 as SNEGSKA (reference sequence). In regard to this clone: No antigen is known for it.

Vbeta (60) and Jbeta (13) primers were used in the PCR. Method: immunoSEQ multiplex PCR; TCRdb's copy keeps in-frame clones and lacks some. The sample lists 160,000 or so clones, roughly 80% occurring once. Sequencing used PBMCs. This clonotype originated in a man aged 45-65 years in good health and CMV-seropositive. The chain joins TRBV20-1 to TRBJ2-1; D gene unclear. The CDR3: CSARGVGEQFF. The CDR3 bases are TGCAGTGCCCGAGGAGTGGGTGAGCAGTTCTTC.